This T cell receptor beta chain was found in a study of cytomegalovirus exposure and HLA in healthy donors. Across the whole study: Around 80 million unique TCR sequences came from HLA-typed donors in an early release. Study conclusions and caveats: Several of the most significant clusters were apparently associated with common viral pathogens in a later analysis. TCR sequences were mostly rare, though some public TCRs occurred in many donors.

In the PCR, 60 Vbeta and 13 Jbeta primers were used. TCRdb's copy holds only in-frame clones and misses some; the assay was immunoSEQ multiplex PCR. Among roughly 100,000 clones listed, just over 75% were seen once. Note on this clone: Its specificity is unknown.

Trimming took off 5 bases at V and 9 bases at J, with 20 bases between the two ends. Germline assignment: CDR1 SNHLY and CDR2 FYNNEI. CDR3 length: 15 residues. The sequenced sample consisted of PBMCs. The sequence derives from a man in his forties in good health and CMV-seropositive. V gene TRBV2 combines with J gene TRBJ2-1, with a possible D match to TRBD2 (6 bases). The CDR3 nucleotides are TGTGCCAGCAGTTTCCGGAAAGCGGGCAATACTGAGCAGTTCTTC. It encodes CASSFRKAGNTEQFF.